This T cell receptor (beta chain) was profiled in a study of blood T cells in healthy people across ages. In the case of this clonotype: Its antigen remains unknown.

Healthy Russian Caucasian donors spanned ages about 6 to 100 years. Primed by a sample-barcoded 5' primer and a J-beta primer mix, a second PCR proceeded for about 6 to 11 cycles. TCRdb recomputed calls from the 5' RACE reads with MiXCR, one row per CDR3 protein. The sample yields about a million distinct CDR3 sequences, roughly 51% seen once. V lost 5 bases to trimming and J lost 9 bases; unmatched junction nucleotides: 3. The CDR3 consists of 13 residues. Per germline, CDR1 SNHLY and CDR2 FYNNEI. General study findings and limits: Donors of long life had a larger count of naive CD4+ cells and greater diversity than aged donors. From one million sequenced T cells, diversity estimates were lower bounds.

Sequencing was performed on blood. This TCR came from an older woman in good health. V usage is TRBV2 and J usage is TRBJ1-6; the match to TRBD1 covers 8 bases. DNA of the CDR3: TGTGCCAGCAGTTCAGGGGGCAGTTCACCCCTCCACTTT. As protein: CASSSGGSSPLHF.